This TCR beta chain was sequenced during a study of T cell responses to AZD1222 COVID-19 vaccine. Second-dose schedules of about 4 or about 12 weeks were combined. J gave up 8 bases and V 3 bases, and 14 bases lay outside the gene matches. This CDR3 has 16 amino acids. CDR1 is MNHNS, CDR2 SASEGT, per germline. Measured with immunoSEQ multiplex PCR; TCRdb has only the in-frame clones, and not every one. The repertoire consists of roughly 100,000 clones, with approximately 90% occurring once and the leading ten covering less than 2.5%. Study outcomes and limitations: Recipients of two AZD1222 doses showed rising Spike-specific TCR breadth and depth. Females outnumbered males among donors, who were mostly white British; clonal diversity was possibly underestimated. Among AZD1222 vaccinees, only 5 to 7 were seropositive at baseline.

Points on this clone: The antigen remains undetermined.

The source material was peripheral blood, sampled 28 days after the second AZD1222 dose. This sequence was found in an adult who received the AZD1222 COVID-19 vaccine. The V gene is TRBV6-1, the J gene TRBJ1-2; TRBD1 agrees at 8 bases. The CDR3: CASSDRTGTLRGGYTF. As DNA, the CDR3 is TGTGCCAGCAGTGATCGGACAGGGACCCTGAGGGGAGGCTACACCTTC.